The source of this T cell receptor beta chain is a study of CD4 T cells in relation to SARS-CoV-2 and coronaviruses. Study in general: Negative control cultures got HIV-1 Nef peptides or no peptide.

Germline V CDR1 and CDR2: SGHTA, FQGTGA. Between the trimmed V and J ends, which lost 5 bases and 7 bases, there was a span of 17 bases. The CDR3 is 14 amino acids. CD4+ T cells from unexposed donors were obtained before the COVID-19 pandemic (2011-2018). Isolation of CD4+ T cells took place after approximately eleven days in culture. With regard to this clone: Its specificity is unknown.

The protocol was immunoSEQ multiplex PCR, while the TCRdb copy is restricted to in-frame clones and leaves out a portion. The sample records about 19,000 clones, just over 75% being singletons. This chain joins TRBV7-3 and TRBJ1-2; perhaps TRBD1 as D (6 bases). The TCR originated in a human donor in good health. Source material: CD4+ T cells from PBMCs, cultured in vitro. The CDR3 loop is CASSQGRGLGGYTF. CDR3 bases: TGTGCCAGCAGCCAGGGACGGGGGCTGGGTGGCTACACCTTC.